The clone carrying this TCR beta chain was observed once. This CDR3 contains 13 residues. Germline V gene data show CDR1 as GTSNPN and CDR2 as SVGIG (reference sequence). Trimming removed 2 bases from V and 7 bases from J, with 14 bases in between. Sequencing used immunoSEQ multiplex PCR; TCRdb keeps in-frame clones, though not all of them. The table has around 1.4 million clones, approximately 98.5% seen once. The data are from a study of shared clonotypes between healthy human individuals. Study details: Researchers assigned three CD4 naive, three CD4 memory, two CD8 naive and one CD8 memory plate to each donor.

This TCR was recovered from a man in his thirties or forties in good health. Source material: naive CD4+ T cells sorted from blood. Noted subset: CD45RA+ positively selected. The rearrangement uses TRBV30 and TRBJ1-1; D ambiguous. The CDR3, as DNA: TGTGCCTGGAGTTGGAACCGGGCCCTTGAAGCTTTCTTT. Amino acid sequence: CAWSWNRALEAFF.